The present T cell receptor beta chain was sequenced within a study of a mutant IDH1 vaccine in newly diagnosed glioma (dated by TCRdb to the early 2020s). General notes on the study: Across visits V03 through V10, patients got a total of eight vaccinations, given in weeks 1, 3, 5, 7, 11, 15, 19 and 23. Longitudinal TCRB deep sequencing was performed for approximately 24 treated patients wherever samples were available for exploratory analyses. Prior to enrollment, patients had been given standard therapy consisting of radiotherapy alone, temozolomide alone, or radiochemotherapy with temozolomide, with the combination given to most patients. Vaccination was initiated 4-6 weeks after radiotherapy alone, or concurrently with temozolomide cycles in the chemotherapy-containing groups. The approximately 30 treated patients were approximately 60% male and about 40% female, with a mean age of about 38 years. Six visits were used for peripheral blood collection: V03 (baseline), V05, V07, V10, V12 and V13.

Receptor libraries were prepared by the immunoSEQ multiplex PCR assay. Following the manufacturer's protocol, the hsTCRB Kit was used to amplify rearranged TCR beta chain sequences. An Illumina MiSeq was used to sequence the TCRB libraries. The authors' pipeline ran thus. The proprietary platform of the kit vendor was used for demultiplexing, trimming and gene mapping. TCRdb carries this immuneACCESS record with in-frame sequences only. Its versions omit some clonotypes, under half of them owing to an unresolved V gene in the studies checked, with the rest unexplained. V and J calls and clone size are those listed in that table; D and trimming were worked out from the DNA. The sample table contains 30,000 to 35,000 clones; only one count was recorded for 70% to 85% of them. The ten most abundant clones make up approximately 25% of the sample. For CDR1 and CDR2, the germline V gene (reference sequence) lists SGHNT and YYREEE. The CDR3 starts with the cysteine, ends with the phenylalanine, and has 13 residues. Just CDR3 DNA is preserved here, 39 bases in frame from base 1. The V end loses 0 bases and the J end loses 4 bases, and a stretch of 5 bases separates them.

In regard to this clone: The clone's antigen remains unknown. Base-call qualities are not available, and no considerably larger clone is one nucleotide away.

In light of the paper, this sample's time point label describes: week 5, during vaccination. Each vaccine dose was 300 ug of a 20-mer mutant IDH1 peptide in Montanide, given subcutaneously with topical imiquimod. The donors had newly diagnosed IDH1-mutant astrocytomas of WHO grade 3 or 4 that showed loss of nuclear ATRX. The samples were drawn from NOA16, a multicentre, single-arm, open-label phase I trial in Germany that tested a mutant IDH1 peptide vaccine in humans for the first time. Genomic DNA for TCRB sequencing was extracted from EDTA blood using the DNeasy Blood and Tissue Kit. Study-level results and caveats: Availability determined which PBMC samples were chosen for TCRB deep sequencing. No apparent relationship was observed between pseudoprogression and alterations in the top peripheral T cell clonotypes detected by TCRB sequencing. Vaccine-induced immune responses across multiple MHC alleles were detected in approximately 93% of patients. It was noted by the authors that analyses of patient blood samples could not be reproduced owing to sample limitations.

The specimen was PBMCs, collected from a glioma patient whose treatment included an IDH1 peptide vaccine. This TCR was sampled from a man aged 30 to 39 with glioma. Recombination connected TRBV5-4 to TRBJ1-5, with no reliable assignment of the D segment. The DNA sequence is TGTGCCAGCAGCTTGGGCCCGAATCAGCCCCAGCATTTT. Its product reads: CASSLGPNQPQHF.